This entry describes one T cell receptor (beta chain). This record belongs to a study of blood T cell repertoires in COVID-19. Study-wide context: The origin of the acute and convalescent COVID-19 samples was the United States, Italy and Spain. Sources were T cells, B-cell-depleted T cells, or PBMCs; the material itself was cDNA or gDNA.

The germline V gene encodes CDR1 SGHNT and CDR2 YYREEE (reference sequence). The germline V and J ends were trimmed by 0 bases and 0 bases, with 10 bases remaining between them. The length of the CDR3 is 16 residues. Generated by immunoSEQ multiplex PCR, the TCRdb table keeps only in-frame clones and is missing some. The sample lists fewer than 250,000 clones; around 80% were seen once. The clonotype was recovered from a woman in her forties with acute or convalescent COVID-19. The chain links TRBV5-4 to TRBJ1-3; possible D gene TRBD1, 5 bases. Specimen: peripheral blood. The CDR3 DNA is TGTGCCAGCAGCTTGGGACAGCAAATCTCTGGAAACACCATATATTTT. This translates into CASSLGQQISGNTIYF.